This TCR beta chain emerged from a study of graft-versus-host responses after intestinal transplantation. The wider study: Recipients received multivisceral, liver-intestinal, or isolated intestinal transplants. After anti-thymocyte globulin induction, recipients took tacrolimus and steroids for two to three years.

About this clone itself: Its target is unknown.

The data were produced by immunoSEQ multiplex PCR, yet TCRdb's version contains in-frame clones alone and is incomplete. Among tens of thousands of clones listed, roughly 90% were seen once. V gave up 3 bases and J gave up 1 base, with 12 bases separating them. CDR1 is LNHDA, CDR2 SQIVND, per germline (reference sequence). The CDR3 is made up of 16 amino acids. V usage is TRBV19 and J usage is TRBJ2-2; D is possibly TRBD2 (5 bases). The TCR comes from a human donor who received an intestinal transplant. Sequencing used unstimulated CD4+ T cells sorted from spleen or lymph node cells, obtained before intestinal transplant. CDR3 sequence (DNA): TGTGCCAGTAGTATTAGGGCAGGACTGAACACCGGGGAGCTGTTTTTT. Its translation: CASSIRAGLNTGELFF. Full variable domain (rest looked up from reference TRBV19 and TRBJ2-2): DGGITQSPKYLFRKEGQNVTLSCEQNLNHDAMYWYRQDPGQGLRLIYYSQIVNDFQKGDIAEGYSVSREKKESFPLTVTSAQKNPTAFYLCASSIRAGLNTGELFFGEGSRLTVL.